This T cell receptor beta chain was recovered during a study of cytomegalovirus exposure and HLA in healthy donors. The PCR was carried out with 60 Vbeta primers and 13 Jbeta primers. TCRdb keeps only in-frame clones here, not all; method: immunoSEQ multiplex PCR. This table has under 150,000 clones, about 69% appearing once. About this clone itself: Antigen: not known.

Trimming pared 2 bases from V and 7 bases from J, leaving 8 bases between. This CDR3 is built from 13 residues. CDR1 and CDR2 (germline): KGHSH, LQKENI. General observations from the study: Presence/absence comparisons presumed near-even sequencing depth among donors. Information on immune exposure was restricted to one variable (CMV serostatus). A later analysis linked a missense variant in DCLRE1C to the trimming of TCR beta V and J genes.

This TCR was sampled from a woman aged 18-29 years in good health and CMV-seronegative. The rearrangement uses TRBV18 and TRBJ1-4; D unclear. Source material: PBMCs. The DNA of the CDR3 is TGTGCCAGCTCACCAAACGCGATTGAAAAACTGTTTTTT. It codes for CASSPNAIEKLFF.